This T cell receptor beta chain was sequenced in a study of tumor and adjacent non-tumor tissue in lung cancer. General observations from the study: Tumor tissue had significantly higher TCR diversity than normal lung. Normal lung showed higher cumulative top 100 clone frequency than tumor. Tumor TCR diversity, when higher, was linked to shorter survival.

Three rounds of nested PCR, following a modified ARM-PCR protocol, produced the TCRbeta library. Via MiXCR, TCRdb re-called the multiplex PCR reads, giving one row per CDR3 protein. The sample lists around 200,000 distinct CDR3 sequences, about two thirds occurring once. RNA was extracted from bulk tissue without any cell sorting. About this clonotype itself: Its target is not known. A junction boundary mismatches the germline segment, possibly from a read error.

This CDR3 is built from 17 residues. CDR1 MNHNY and CDR2 SVGAGI come from the germline V gene (reference sequence). This chain connects TRBV6-6 to TRBJ2-1; 7 positions agree with TRBD1. The sequenced sample was lung tumor tissue. This sequence was found in a man aged 60 to 69 with non-small cell lung cancer. The CDR3 nucleotides are TGTGACAGCAGTTACTCCCCCGGGACAGACACCTACAATGAGCAGTTCTTC. Its translation: CDSSYSPGTDTYNEQFF.